This entry lists 20 T cell receptor beta chains sequenced from one sample in a study of radiotherapy plus CTLA-4 blockade in lung cancer (dated by TCRdb to the late 2010s). The library relied on the immunoSEQ multiplex PCR assay. TCRdb provides this immuneACCESS table in a form limited to in-frame rearrangements. Some clones are lacking; in checked studies, under half of them reflect an unresolved V gene, and why the rest are absent is not known. This sample has roughly 100,000 clones in its table, and under 90% of those were observed once. 2% to 3% of the sample comes from the top ten. The sequencing used peripheral blood, collected from a patient treated with radiotherapy plus ipilimumab. The receptors come from a human donor with non-small cell lung cancer that progressed on radiotherapy plus ipilimumab. Some clones in this sample may be carry-over from other donors' samples.

The chain links TRBV20-1 to TRBJ2-7; TRBD2 matches 7 bases. The CDR3 runs to 11 residues. V shed 1 base, J shed 6 bases, and the junction held 0 bases outside the gene matches. CDR1 is DFQATT, CDR2 SNEGSKA, per germline (reference sequence). The CDR3 nucleotides are TGCAGTGCTAGAGGCGGGGGCGAGCAGTACTTC. Its translation: CSARGGGEQYF.

The chain couples TRBV19 to TRBJ2-7; no reliable D call. V lost 8 bases and J 0 bases, leaving 14 bases between the germline ends. Per the germline V gene, CDR1 is LNHDA and CDR2 is SQIVND (reference sequence). The CDR3 contains 14 residues. CDR3 sequence (DNA): TGTGCCAGTCCTACCGTAGGTTTCTCCTACGAGCAGTACTTC. Protein sequence: CASPTVGFSYEQYF.

The J gene is TRBJ2-1, the V gene TRBV9, with D possibly being TRBD1 (6 bases). The CDR3 length is 15 residues. The V end was cut by 2 bases, the J end by 4 bases, with 13 bases between. The V gene's germline CDR1 is SGDLS and CDR2 YYNGEE. CDR3 region: CASSVSPDRYNEQFF. CDR3 sequence (DNA): TGTGCCAGCAGCGTCTCACCGGACAGATACAATGAGCAGTTCTTC.

This sequence joins TRBV13 and TRBJ1-2; TRBD1 might be the D (6 bases). V lost 1 base, J lost 6 bases, and 12 bases lay in between. The CDR3 consists of 14 residues. Per the germline V gene, CDR1 is PRHDT and CDR2 is FYEKMQ (reference sequence). Here the CDR3 reads CASSLVSGGHGYTF. The CDR3 DNA reads as TGTGCCAGCAGCTTAGTCTCGGGGGGGCATGGCTACACCTTC.

This chain uses TRBV2 with TRBJ1-4, with 10 bases aligning to TRBD1. The CDR3 consists of 15 residues. The V segment lost 9 bases and the J segment 5 bases; nucleotides outside the gene matches: 9. The germline gives CDR1 SNHLY, CDR2 FYNNEI. The CDR3 loop is CASYGTGAINEKLFF. CDR3 DNA sequence: TGTGCCAGTTACGGGACAGGGGCAATAAATGAAAAACTGTTTTTT.

The chain recombines TRBV18 with TRBJ2-5; 11 bases line up with TRBD2. The V and J ends lost 3 bases and 5 bases, in that order; junction bases with no gene match: 5. Per germline, CDR1 KGHSH and CDR2 LQKENI. This CDR3 region has 15 residues. The CDR3 is CASSPPGLAAETQYF. CDR3 nucleotide sequence: TGTGCCAGCTCACCTCCGGGACTAGCGGCCGAGACCCAGTACTTC.

This sequence joins TRBV5-4 and TRBJ2-2; D unclear. This CDR3 has 12 residues. Germline V gives CDR1 SGHNT, CDR2 YYREEE (reference sequence). The germline V and J ends were trimmed by 5 bases and 6 bases, with 8 bases remaining between them. The CDR3 loop reads CASSTDAGELFF. For the CDR3, the DNA is TGTGCCAGCAGTACCGATGCCGGGGAGCTGTTTTTT.

The rearrangement joins TRBV5-1 to TRBJ1-5; a possible D gene is TRBD1 (6 bases). Between the trimmed V and J ends, which lost 2 bases and 5 bases, there was a span of 14 bases. This CDR3 comprises 15 residues. The V gene's germline CDR1 is SGHRS and CDR2 YFSETQ. CDR3 region: CASSFSGPGDQPQHF. The CDR3, as DNA: TGCGCCAGCAGCTTTTCAGGGCCAGGGGATCAGCCCCAGCATTTT.

The sample holds a few counts of this clone. The rearrangement links TRBV25-1 to TRBJ2-2; D is ambiguous. Per germline, CDR1 MGHDK and CDR2 SYGVNS. The CDR3 is 16 residues long. Trimming removed 1 base at V and 5 bases at J, with 14 bases between. CDR3 bases: TGTGCCAGCAGTGAATTTCAGGTCGGGTCGACCGGGGAGCTGTTTTTT. It specifies CASSEFQVGSTGELFF.

This clone was detected once. This sequence joins TRBV28 and TRBJ1-5; a possible D gene is TRBD1 (5 bases). The CDR3 contains 17 residues. V lost 5 bases and J lost 4, with 21 bases in between. CDR1 is MDHEN, CDR2 SYDVKM, per germline. The CDR3 DNA is TGTGCCAGCAGTCCCCTGTCGGGGGGAGCCTCTAATCAGCCCCAGCATTTT. It encodes CASSPLSGGASNQPQHF.

J is TRBJ2-1 and V is TRBV7-9; no firm D call. Germline V CDR1 and CDR2: SEHNR, FQNEAQ (reference sequence). Between the trimmed V and J ends, which lost 2 bases and 0 bases, there was a span of 14 bases. This CDR3 comprises 17 residues. The CDR3 spells CASSLTLQRSSYNEQFF. Here the CDR3 DNA reads TGTGCCAGCAGCTTAACCTTACAGAGGAGCTCCTACAATGAGCAGTTCTTC.

The CDR3 coding sequence is TGCGCCAGCAGCTTGCAGGGCGGGACTGAAGCTTTCTTT. Its protein product is CASSLQGGTEAFF. The chain is built from TRBV5-1 and TRBJ1-1; D may be TRBD1 (5 bases). CDR1 and CDR2 from the germline V gene are SGHRS and YFSETQ. The CDR3 loop spans 13 amino acids. Trimming cost V 1 base and J 5 bases, with 9 bases left between them. Using reference TRBV5-1 and TRBJ1-1 for the parts outside the CDR3, the full variable domain is KAGVTQTPRYLIKTRGQQVTLSCSPISGHRSVSWYQQTPGQGLQFLFEYFSETQRNKGNFPGRFSGRQFSNSRSEMNVSTLELGDSALYLCASSLQGGTEAFFGQGTRLTVV.

The chain carries TRBV5-1 and TRBJ1-6; 8 bases line up with TRBD1. The V segment lost 0 bases and the J segment 4 bases; nucleotides outside the gene matches: 6. Germline V CDR1 and CDR2: SGHRS, YFSETQ. This CDR3 is 17 amino acids long. The CDR3 nucleotides read TGCGCCAGCAGCTTGGAGACAGGGGAATCTTATAATTCACCCCTCCACTTT. It is translated as CASSLETGESYNSPLHF.

This chain uses TRBV7-2 with TRBJ2-5, with D tentatively TRBD2 (8 bases). The CDR3 consists of 15 residues. V lost 5 bases and J lost 4, with 17 bases in between. Germline V gene sequence: CDR1 SGHTA, CDR2 FQGNSA. CDR3 protein: CASSQGGGGRETQYF. The DNA for the CDR3 is TGTGCCAGCAGCCAGGGGGGCGGGGGGCGAGAGACCCAGTACTTC.

This chain links TRBV5-1 with TRBJ1-1; D is unresolved. Germline CDR1 reads SGHRS; CDR2 reads YFSETQ. This CDR3 is built from 13 residues. The germline V and J ends were trimmed by 7 bases and 2 bases, with 12 bases remaining between them. The CDR3 sequence: CASLLEGNTEAFF. Here the CDR3 DNA reads TGCGCCAGCCTCCTCGAGGGTAACACTGAAGCTTTCTTT.

This clone was counted a few times. The chain joins TRBV7-9 to TRBJ2-5; D gene unclear. V was clipped by 2 bases and J by 1 base, with 8 bases between them. Germline V CDR1 and CDR2: SEHNR, FQNEAQ (reference sequence). CDR3 length equals 14 residues. The DNA for the CDR3 is TGTGCCAGCAGCTTATCCATCCCCCAAGAGACCCAGTACTTC. Amino acids: CASSLSIPQETQYF.

CDR3 region: CASSLFSSYNEQFF. Written as DNA, the CDR3 is TGCGCCAGCAGCTTGTTTTCCTCCTACAATGAGCAGTTCTTC. The chain joins TRBV5-1 to TRBJ2-1; D unclear. Germline loops: CDR1 SGHRS, CDR2 YFSETQ. The V and J ends lost 1 base and 0 bases respectively, with 5 bases between them. The CDR3 loop spans 14 amino acids.

This clone was detected only once. V usage is TRBV2 and J usage is TRBJ1-1; D is unclear. There are 13 residues in the CDR3. In germline, CDR1 is SNHLY, CDR2 FYNNEI. Trimming pared 8 bases from V and 4 bases from J, leaving 14 bases between. This CDR3 reads CASLREVRTEAFF. The CDR3 DNA is TGTGCCAGCCTAAGGGAGGTTCGCACTGAAGCTTTCTTT.

The V gene is TRBV7-2, the J gene TRBJ1-5, with D possibly being TRBD1 (5 bases). The V and J ends lost 5 bases and 6 bases respectively, with 17 bases between them. This CDR3 has 15 amino acids. Germline lookup yields CDR1 SGHTA and CDR2 FQGNSA. The CDR3 region is CASSIQGAGGQPQHF. CDR3 in DNA: TGTGCCAGCAGCATACAAGGGGCGGGGGGTCAGCCCCAGCATTTT.

The V and J genes are TRBV18 and TRBJ2-3, with D unresolved. Germline V gene data show CDR1 as KGHSH and CDR2 as LQKENI. V lost 0 bases and J lost 5, with 9 bases in between. The CDR3 is 14 residues long. CDR3 sequence: CASSPPEREDTQYF. CDR3 bases: TGTGCCAGCTCACCACCTGAAAGGGAAGATACGCAGTATTTT. The full variable domain, with the rest looked up from reference TRBV18 and TRBJ2-3, is NAGVMQNPRHLVRRRGQEARLRCSPMKGHSHVYWYRQLPEEGLKFMVYLQKENIIDESGMPKERFSAEFPKEGPSILRIQQVVRGDSAAYFCASSPPEREDTQYFGPGTRLTVL.